The T cell receptor beta chain described here comes from a study of T cells in Graves' hyperthyroidism and ophthalmopathy. The investigators amplified TCR beta CDR3 regions from RNA transcripts. Initially, a first-round RT-PCR of the TCR CDR3 employed the HTBI primer set. TCRdb passed the multiplex PCR reads through MiXCR, listing each CDR3 protein once. The table shows 300,000 to 450,000 distinct CDR3 sequences, with 15% to 17% occurring only once. V shed 4 bases and J 4 bases; nucleotides not matched to a gene: 5. This CDR3 has 16 amino acids. Germline-derived CDR1 and CDR2 are KGHDR and SFDVKD. Sequences were obtained from blood. The clonotype originates from a woman younger than 30 with Graves' hyperthyroidism that later progressed to Graves' ophthalmopathy. This chain links TRBV24-1 with TRBJ2-3, with 12 bases aligning to TRBD2. The CDR3 reads CATSDRTSGEADTQYF. In DNA, the CDR3 is TGTGCCACCAGTGACCGGACTAGCGGGGAGGCAGATACGCAGTATTTT.